The T cell receptor (beta chain) under discussion was sequenced for a study of CD8+ T cells in alopecia areata. Study-level points and caveats: Scalp clonality and expanded CD8+ clones among the top 100 showed significant decreases with tofacitinib.

Treatment of the sample: oral pan-JAK inhibitor, 5-10 mg twice daily. cDNA serving as the sequencing template came from extracted, reverse transcribed RNA. Clones were read by immunoSEQ multiplex PCR, and TCRdb kept only the in-frame ones, dropping some. Among some 130,000 clones listed, 45% to 65% were seen once. V was shortened by 2 bases and J by 3 bases, with 17 bases between the two germline ends. CDR3 length: 17 amino acids. Germline V gene sequence: CDR1 SGHDT, CDR2 YYEEEE. About this clone itself: Its specificity is not known.

The source was CD8+ T cells sorted from blood, collected at week 4, from a patient treated with tofacitinib. The TCR originated in a human donor with alopecia areata. The J gene is TRBJ1-4, the V gene TRBV5-6; tentative D call: TRBD1 (6 bases). CDR3 loop: CASSLVAGVGANEKLFF. CDR3 DNA sequence: TGTGCCAGCAGCTTAGTGGCAGGGGTAGGGGCTAATGAAAAACTGTTTTTT.